The 21 T cell receptor beta chains given below trace back to one sample, sequenced in a study of blood T cell repertoires in COVID-19. Profiled with immunoSEQ multiplex PCR; TCRdb holds only in-frame clones, not every one. This table holds 50,000 to 60,000 clones, 81% found once. The sample comprised peripheral blood. The receptors derive from a woman aged 80 or older with COVID-19, enrolled during active disease.

The chain joins TRBV6-5 to TRBJ2-1; 10 positions agree with TRBD1. CDR3 length equals 15 residues. The V and J ends lost 6 bases and 2 bases, in that order; junction bases with no gene match: 4. Germline V gives CDR1 MNHEY, CDR2 SVGAGI. The CDR3 DNA reads as TGTGCCAGCAGCTGGACAGGGGGACCCTACAATGAGCAGTTCTTC. Encoded protein: CASSWTGGPYNEQFF.

The gene calls are TRBV3-1 (or the pseudogene TRBV3-2) and TRBJ1-1; TRBD1 matches at 7 bases. CDR3 length: 14 residues. J was trimmed by 1 base and V by 5 bases; bases with no gene match: 4. Looked up from germline, CDR1 is LGHDT and CDR2 is YNNKEL (reference sequence). CDR3 loop: CASSFGTANTEAFF. CDR3 coding DNA: TGTGCCAGCAGCTTCGGGACAGCGAACACTGAAGCTTTCTTT.

This clone was observed a handful of times. V gene TRBV10-3 combines with J gene TRBJ1-1, with D tentatively TRBD1 (6 bases). Deletions cut 2 bases from V and 7 bases from J, with 8 bases between. From germline, CDR1 is ENHRY and CDR2 SYGVKD. The length of the CDR3 is 12 residues. The CDR3: CAISEGQLEAFF. The CDR3 DNA is TGTGCCATCAGTGAGGGACAGCTTGAAGCTTTCTTT.

The chain is built from TRBV3-1 (or the pseudogene TRBV3-2) and TRBJ2-1, with 9 bases lining up with TRBD1. J was trimmed by 5 bases and V by 0 bases; bases with no gene match: 8. The germline gives CDR1 LGHDT, CDR2 YNNKEL (reference sequence). CDR3 length: 17 amino acids. The CDR3 here is CASSQDTGGGWDNEQFF. The CDR3 bases are TGTGCCAGCAGCCAAGATACAGGGGGCGGTTGGGACAATGAGCAGTTCTTC.

The J gene is TRBJ2-5, the V gene TRBV3-1 (or the pseudogene TRBV3-2); 8 bases match TRBD2. This CDR3 region has 21 residues. V lost 0 bases and J lost 6; bases outside the gene matches: 24. In germline, CDR1 is LGHDT, CDR2 YNNKEL (reference sequence). The CDR3: CASSQERPLKEAGVPEKTQYF. The CDR3, as DNA: TGTGCCAGCAGCCAAGAAAGACCACTAAAGGAAGCGGGAGTACCTGAAAAGACCCAGTACTTC.

This clone occurred once. The genes are TRBV28 and TRBJ1-1, with D unclear. The CDR3 consists of 14 residues. The V end lost 4 bases, the J end lost 1 base, and 10 bases lay between the germline ends. Germline lookup yields CDR1 MDHEN and CDR2 SYDVKM. The CDR3 protein is CASSSGKPNTEAFF. Here the CDR3 DNA reads TGTGCCAGCAGTTCGGGAAAACCGAACACTGAAGCTTTCTTT.

This clone was recorded only once. This chain uses TRBV11-2 with TRBJ2-7; 16 positions match TRBD2. The V gene's germline CDR1 is SGHAT and CDR2 FQNNGV. J lost 2 bases, V lost 1 base, and 5 bases had no gene match. The CDR3 has 18 residues. This CDR3 reads CASSLVRGLAGGPYEQYF. In nucleotides, the CDR3 is TGTGCCAGCAGCTTAGTTAGGGGACTAGCGGGAGGGCCCTACGAGCAGTACTTC.

The chain links TRBV19 to TRBJ2-3; tentatively, D is TRBD1 (5 bases). Trimming pared 2 bases from V and 0 bases from J, leaving 12 bases between. The CDR3 is made up of 16 amino acids. Germline CDR1 reads LNHDA; CDR2 reads SQIVND (reference sequence). Here the CDR3 reads CASSISTASSTDTQYF. CDR3 DNA sequence: TGTGCCAGTAGTATATCGACAGCCTCTAGCACAGATACGCAGTATTTT.

Only a few counts were recorded for this clone. The chain couples TRBV27 to TRBJ1-4, with no clear D. CDR1 MNHEY and CDR2 SMNVEV come from the germline V gene (reference sequence). This CDR3 region has 15 residues. Trimming took 3 bases from V and 5 from J, leaving 13 bases between them. DNA of the CDR3: TGTGCCAGCAGTTTGGTTTCGGGGTACAATGAAAAACTGTTTTTT. This translates into CASSLVSGYNEKLFF.

The chain couples TRBV2 to TRBJ2-7; no reliable D call. Looked up from germline, CDR1 is SNHLY and CDR2 is FYNNEI. The CDR3 loop spans 14 amino acids. Between the trimmed V and J ends, which lost 7 bases and 3 bases, there was a span of 16 bases. The DNA of the CDR3 is TGTGCCAGCAACGAACAGCTAACCCTCTACGAGCAGTACTTC. Translated, it gives CASNEQLTLYEQYF.

This clone was counted only a few times. This sequence joins TRBV28 and TRBJ1-1; D remains ambiguous. The length of the CDR3 is 12 residues. Trimming pared 10 bases from V and 1 base from J, leaving 10 bases between. Germline CDR1 is MDHEN and CDR2 is SYDVKM. CDR3 protein: CATCLSNTEAFF. The CDR3 DNA reads as TGTGCCACTTGCCTATCGAACACTGAAGCTTTCTTT.

V gene TRBV14 combines with J gene TRBJ2-7, with TRBD2 matching 9 bases. Germline loops: CDR1 SGHDN, CDR2 FVKESK. This CDR3 has 16 residues. V lost 0 bases, J lost 3 bases, and 6 bases stayed unmatched. The CDR3 DNA reads TGTGCCAGCAGCCAAGATCATGGACTAGCGTACTACGAGCAGTACTTC. Protein product: CASSQDHGLAYYEQYF.

This rearrangement joins TRBV18 to TRBJ1-5, with D perhaps matching TRBD1 (5 bases). The V gene's germline CDR1 is KGHSH and CDR2 LQKENI. The CDR3 extends over 13 amino acids. V shed 2 bases and J shed 5 bases, with 7 bases lying between them. In nucleotides, the CDR3 is TGTGCCAGCTCACCAGGGGCGGATCAGCCCCAGCATTTT. Encoded protein: CASSPGADQPQHF.

This clone came up many times. The chain carries TRBV29-1 and TRBJ2-2, with D maybe TRBD2 (5 bases). Germline V CDR1 and CDR2: SQVTM, ANQGSEA. The CDR3 sequence is 14 residues long. V lost 3 bases and J 0 bases, leaving 8 bases between the germline ends. The CDR3: CSVEDFSNTGELFF. The CDR3, as DNA: TGCAGCGTTGAGGACTTCTCGAACACCGGGGAGCTGTTTTTT.

This clone was seen only once. The chain couples TRBV28 to TRBJ2-2; D unclear. V lost 5 bases, J lost 6 bases, and 10 bases lay in between. CDR1 is MDHEN and CDR2 is SYDVKM in the germline V gene. The CDR3 has 13 amino acids. The CDR3 sequence is CASSLLRAGELFF. CDR3 in DNA: TGTGCCAGCAGTCTCCTTAGAGCCGGGGAGCTGTTTTTT.

The chain links TRBV28 to TRBJ2-1, with D tentatively TRBD2 (5 bases). CDR1 is MDHEN, CDR2 SYDVKM, per germline. Trimming left V 7 bases short and J 2 bases short, with 12 bases between. This CDR3 is 14 amino acids long. In DNA form, the CDR3 reads TGTGCCAGCATCGAGAGCGGTACCTACAATGAGCAGTTCTTC. Its protein product is CASIESGTYNEQFF.

The chain combines TRBV14 with TRBJ2-6; 7 nucleotides align to TRBD1. CDR1 and CDR2 (germline): SGHDN, FVKESK. CDR3 length equals 16 residues. Losses at the gene ends were 2 bases for V and 4 bases for J; bases not matched to a gene: 5. The CDR3: CASSQRGRGGANVLTF. In DNA form, the CDR3 reads TGTGCCAGCAGCCAAAGGGGGCGAGGAGGGGCCAACGTCCTGACTTTC. The entire variable domain, with the rest obtained from reference TRBV14 and TRBJ2-6, is as follows: EAGVTQFPSHSVIEKGQTVTLRCDPISGHDNLYWYRRVMGKEIKFLLHFVKESKQDESGMPNNRFLAERTGGTYSTLKVQPAELEDSGVYFCASSQRGRGGANVLTFGAGSRLTVL.

This chain uses TRBV18 with TRBJ2-7; 7 nucleotides line up with TRBD1. The germline V gene encodes CDR1 KGHSH and CDR2 LQKENI. V dropped 6 bases and J dropped 0; count of bases not matched to a gene: 5. This CDR3 comprises 14 residues. The CDR3 nucleotides are TGTGCCAGCTCGCCCGGGACAGACTCCTACGAGCAGTACTTC. Translation: CASSPGTDSYEQYF.

In its sample, this clone was seen a few times. The chain carries TRBV4-1 and TRBJ2-1; D might be TRBD1 (6 bases). Trimming took off 1 base at V and 2 bases at J, with 15 bases between the two ends. The germline gives CDR1 MGHRA, CDR2 YSYEKL. The CDR3 is made up of 17 amino acids. CDR3 region: CASSQVGGGNPYNEQFF. The DNA for the CDR3 is TGCGCCAGCAGCCAAGTAGGGGGTGGAAACCCCTACAATGAGCAGTTCTTC.

This chain connects TRBV5-6 to TRBJ1-1, with 7 bases that match TRBD1. CDR1 is SGHDT and CDR2 is YYEEEE in the germline V gene. There are 16 residues in the CDR3. Trimming removed 2 bases from V and 6 bases from J; junction bases left unmatched: 13. The CDR3 DNA reads as TGTGCCAGCAGCTTAAGGACAGGCCCTATGCGTTCTGAAGCTTTCTTT. This sequence encodes CASSLRTGPMRSEAFF. Combining the CDR3 with reference TRBV5-6 and TRBJ1-1 gives the whole variable domain DAGVTQSPTHLIKTRGQQVTLRCSPKSGHDTVSWYQQALGQGPQFIFQYYEEEERQRGNFPDRFSGHQFPNYSSELNVNALLLGDSALYLCASSLRTGPMRSEAFFGQGTRLTVV.

This clone was seen only a few times. The chain joins TRBV2 to TRBJ1-1; TRBD1 is a possible D gene (5 bases). The CDR3 has 12 residues. The germline gives CDR1 SNHLY, CDR2 FYNNEI. V was cut by 7 bases and J by 2 bases, with 8 bases left in between. The CDR3 DNA reads as TGTGCCAGCAAGGGGCATAACACTGAAGCTTTCTTT. It translates to CASKGHNTEAFF.